These 22 T cell receptor beta chains came from one sample sequenced in a study of blood T cell repertoires in COVID-19. Sequencing used immunoSEQ multiplex PCR; TCRdb keeps in-frame clones, though not all of them. The sample lists about 52,000 clones, about 83% seen once, with around 23% in the top ten. The sequencing sample was made of peripheral blood. These receptors were taken from a woman over 75 with acute or convalescent COVID-19.

The rearrangement joins TRBV19 to TRBJ1-1; D is unresolved. Trimming cost V 7 bases and J 0 bases, with 9 bases left between them. Looked up from germline, CDR1 is LNHDA and CDR2 is SQIVND (reference sequence). The length of the CDR3 is 13 residues. The DNA for the CDR3 is TGTGCCAGTATCAGAGGGTTGAACACTGAAGCTTTCTTT. Its translation: CASIRGLNTEAFF.

V is TRBV16 and J is TRBJ2-7; 7 bases match TRBD2. In germline, CDR1 is KGHSY, CDR2 FQNENV. The CDR3 length is 16 residues. V lost 4 bases to trimming and J lost 3 bases; unmatched junction nucleotides: 12. The CDR3 reads CASSPDGLAGDYEQYF. In DNA form, the CDR3 reads TGTGCCAGCAGCCCAGACGGACTGGCGGGGGACTACGAGCAGTACTTC.

The chain joins TRBV6-5 to TRBJ1-2, with 8 bases that match TRBD1. The V segment lost 5 bases and the J segment 2 bases; nucleotides outside the gene matches: 7. CDR1 MNHEY and CDR2 SVGAGI come from the germline V gene. This CDR3 has 15 residues. The DNA for the CDR3 is TGTGCCAGCAGTCGACAGGGGTCCCTGAACTATGGCTACACCTTC. This encodes CASSRQGSLNYGYTF.

The genes are TRBV10-3 and TRBJ2-7; TRBD2 aligns across 8 bases. The CDR3 has 13 amino acids. The V gene's germline CDR1 is ENHRY and CDR2 SYGVKD. V lost 10 bases to trimming and J lost 6 bases; unmatched junction nucleotides: 11. The DNA of the CDR3 is TGTGCCACCGACAACGGGGGGGTAGGCGAGCAGTACGTC. Its translation is CATDNGGVGEQYV.

This clone was counted between two and nine times. The chain uses TRBV5-5 and TRBJ1-1; tentatively, D is TRBD1 (5 bases). Germline CDR1 is SGHKS and CDR2 is YYEKEE (reference sequence). The V and J ends lost 4 bases and 0 bases respectively, with 10 bases between them. The CDR3 runs to 14 residues. The CDR3 is CASSMTAMNTEAFF. DNA of the CDR3: TGTGCCAGCAGCATGACAGCCATGAACACTGAAGCTTTCTTT. Based on the CDR3 plus reference TRBV5-5 and TRBJ1-1, the full variable domain is DAGVTQSPTHLIKTRGQQVTLRCSPISGHKSVSWYQQVLGQGPQFIFQYYEKEERGRGNFPDRFSARQFPNYSSELNVNALLLGDSALYLCASSMTAMNTEAFFGQGTRLTVV.

This clone was found a few times. The chain recombines TRBV6-2 or TRBV6-3 with TRBJ2-1; 8 bases align to TRBD2. J gave up 6 bases and V 5 bases, and 15 bases lay outside the gene matches. Germline V CDR1 and CDR2: MNHEY, SVGEGT. The CDR3 covers 17 residues. Here the CDR3 DNA reads TGTGCCAGCAGTCATTTTGGGACTAGTACAGGGTCCAATGAGCAGTTCTTC. Translating it yields CASSHFGTSTGSNEQFF.

The gene calls are TRBV5-1 and TRBJ2-2; 7 nucleotides match TRBD2. Germline V gene lookup returns CDR1 SGHRS and CDR2 YFSETQ. The V gene end was trimmed by 0 bases and the J gene end by 1 base; junction bases not matched to a gene: 6. This CDR3 spans 17 amino acids. The CDR3 protein is CASSLGRLARNTGELFF. CDR3 nucleotide sequence: TGCGCCAGCAGCTTGGGGAGACTAGCTCGGAACACCGGGGAGCTGTTTTTT.

The J gene is TRBJ2-7, the V gene TRBV13; 7 bases align to TRBD2. Losses at the gene ends were 4 bases for V and 1 base for J; bases not matched to a gene: 10. Looked up from germline, CDR1 is PRHDT and CDR2 is FYEKMQ (reference sequence). The CDR3 runs to 16 residues. The CDR3 DNA reads TGTGCCAGCAGCTCAAGTACTAGCGCGTTATCCTACGAGCAGTACGTC. Encoded protein: CASSSSTSALSYEQYV.

The rearrangement joins TRBV18 to TRBJ2-2; possible D gene TRBD1, 6 bases. The CDR3 has 14 residues. From germline, CDR1 is KGHSH and CDR2 LQKENI. The V gene lost 2 bases and the J gene lost 6 bases, with 10 bases spanning the gap. The CDR3, as DNA: TGTGCCAGCTCACCATCTCAGGGGTCCGGGGAGCTGTTTTTT. This gives the protein CASSPSQGSGELFF.

The chain recombines TRBV7-9 with TRBJ2-6, with unresolved D. This CDR3 spans 14 amino acids. Trimming shortened V by 4 bases and J by 0 bases, and 4 bases separated the two germline ends. The germline V gene has CDR1 SEHNR and CDR2 FQNEAQ (reference sequence). The CDR3 nucleotides read TGTGCCAGCAGCTCAAACTCTGGGGCCAACGTCCTGACTTTC. This gives the protein CASSSNSGANVLTF.

The CDR3 reads CAISGTGYGYTF. For the CDR3, the DNA is TGTGCCATTTCAGGGACAGGGTATGGCTACACCTTC. V usage is TRBV12-3 or TRBV12-4 and J usage is TRBJ1-2, with 9 bases identical to TRBD1. The length of the CDR3 is 12 residues. The V and J ends lost 10 bases and 5 bases, in that order; junction bases with no gene match: 5.

This clone was counted a single time. A junction boundary mismatches the germline segment, possibly from a read error. J is TRBJ1-1 and V is TRBV11-2; D gene uncertain. The CDR3 contains 13 residues. Looked up from germline, CDR1 is SGHAT and CDR2 is FQNNGV. The CDR3 sequence is CASSLEPSREAFF. DNA of the CDR3: TGTGCCAGCAGCCTAGAGCCGTCCAGGGAAGCTTTCTTT.

The V call is TRBV3-1 (or the pseudogene TRBV3-2), the J call TRBJ1-6; 10 nucleotides line up with TRBD1. CDR1 is LGHDT and CDR2 is YNNKEL in the germline V gene (reference sequence). Trimming removed 5 bases from V and 10 bases from J; junction bases left unmatched: 11. The CDR3 runs 16 residues. DNA for the CDR3: TGTGCCAGCAGCTCCCGGGACAGGGGTTTTGGCTCACCCCTCCACTTT. This translates into CASSSRDRGFGSPLHF.

This clone has just one count. The chain links TRBV27 to TRBJ2-5; 10 nucleotides line up with TRBD1. The ends lost 8 bases at V and 6 bases at J; junction bases unmatched: 9. CDR1 is MNHEY, CDR2 SMNVEV, per germline (reference sequence). The CDR3 length is 14 residues. The CDR3 protein is CASAGQGIGKTQYF. In DNA, the CDR3 is TGTGCCAGCGCGGGACAGGGGATAGGAAAGACCCAGTACTTC.

The rearrangement links TRBV5-4 to TRBJ2-2, with D hard to call. This CDR3 region has 14 residues. In germline, CDR1 is SGHNT, CDR2 YYREEE (reference sequence). The V and J ends lost 5 bases and 0 bases respectively, with 8 bases between them. The CDR3 here is CASSSFANTGELFF. CDR3 DNA sequence: TGTGCCAGCAGTAGTTTTGCGAACACCGGGGAGCTGTTTTTT.

V usage is TRBV5-1 and J usage is TRBJ1-5; possible D gene TRBD1, 6 bases. Germline V gives CDR1 SGHRS, CDR2 YFSETQ. V was trimmed by 0 bases and J by 4 bases, leaving 11 bases between them. The CDR3 is made up of 15 amino acids. The CDR3: CASSLDGTQNQPQHF. CDR3 nucleotide sequence: TGCGCCAGCAGCTTGGACGGGACACAGAATCAGCCCCAGCATTTT.

The rearrangement uses TRBV12-5 and TRBJ2-1, with 12 bases that match TRBD2. CDR1 LGHNT and CDR2 FRNRAP come from the germline V gene. This CDR3 region has 17 residues. Trimming at V came to 1 base and at J to 4 bases, leaving 5 bases not matched to a gene. CDR3 residues: CASGLELAGGEYNEQFF. CDR3 coding DNA: TGTGCTAGTGGTTTGGAACTAGCGGGGGGCGAATACAATGAGCAGTTCTTC.

The chain uses TRBV3-1 (or the pseudogene TRBV3-2) and TRBJ1-1, with D tentatively TRBD1 (5 bases). Trimming took 2 bases from V and 4 from J, leaving 11 bases between them. Germline V gives CDR1 LGHDT, CDR2 YNNKEL (reference sequence). The CDR3 consists of 14 residues. CDR3 sequence (DNA): TGTGCCAGCAGCCAAAGGGGTTGGAGCACTGAAGCTTTCTTT. Residues: CASSQRGWSTEAFF.

The chain employs TRBV5-1 and TRBJ1-1; D ambiguous. V was shortened by 4 bases and J by 5 bases, with 15 bases between the two germline ends. Germline CDR1 is SGHRS and CDR2 is YFSETQ. The CDR3 covers 14 residues. CDR3 protein: CASSRIKTGTEAFF. The CDR3, as DNA: TGCGCCAGCAGCCGGATAAAGACTGGGACTGAAGCTTTCTTT. The variable domain in full, with the rest retrieved from reference TRBV5-1 and TRBJ1-1, is KAGVTQTPRYLIKTRGQQVTLSCSPISGHRSVSWYQQTPGQGLQFLFEYFSETQRNKGNFPGRFSGRQFSNSRSEMNVSTLELGDSALYLCASSRIKTGTEAFFGQGTRLTVV.

This chain uses TRBV5-1 with TRBJ2-1; 8 positions match TRBD2. V lost 1 base, J lost 7 bases, and 13 bases stayed unmatched. Looked up from germline, CDR1 is SGHRS and CDR2 is YFSETQ. This CDR3 is built from 17 residues. Written as DNA, the CDR3 is TGCGCCAGCAGCTTGTGGGGGGCCGGCGGGAGGTCGAATGAGCAGTTCTTC. This codes for CASSLWGAGGRSNEQFF.

This chain uses TRBV3-1 (or the pseudogene TRBV3-2) with TRBJ2-4, with D hard to call. The CDR3 has 12 residues. With 1 base removed from V and 12 bases from J, the gap between germline ends came to 10 bases. From germline, CDR1 is LGHDT and CDR2 YNNKEL (reference sequence). The CDR3 DNA reads TGTGCCAGCAGCCAAGTCGAACACAATCAGTACTTC. Its translation is CASSQVEHNQYF.

The chain uses TRBV11-3 and TRBJ2-3, with TRBD2 matching over 7 bases. The V segment lost 1 base and the J segment 0 bases; nucleotides outside the gene matches: 10. The CDR3 has 18 amino acids. CDR1 SGHNT and CDR2 YENEEA come from the germline V gene. CDR3 sequence reads: CASSLGAGAPPSTDTQYF. CDR3 coding DNA: TGTGCCAGCAGCTTAGGTGCGGGAGCTCCCCCGAGCACAGATACGCAGTATTTT.